This T cell receptor (beta chain) originates from a study of blood T cells in healthy people across ages. The sample holds a few counts of this clonotype. Primers used in a second PCR of roughly 6 to 12 cycles were a sample-barcoded 5' primer and a J-beta primer mix. Sequencing recovered at least 3 million CDR3-containing paired-end reads from each sample. MiXCR was run by TCRdb on the 5' RACE reads, yielding one entry per CDR3 protein. Found here are 1.5 million to 2 million distinct CDR3 sequences, roughly 27% of them singletons; the top ten hold 7.7%. Sequencing was done on a sample of blood. This TCR derives from a woman aged 25 to 45 in good health.

DNA for the CDR3: TGTGCCAGCAGTTTAGTGGCGGGGGGAAACAATGAGCAGTTCTTC. As protein: CASSLVAGGNNEQFF. The genes are TRBV12-3 or TRBV12-4 and TRBJ2-1, with 8 bases that match TRBD2. The CDR3 has 15 residues. Unmatched junction bases numbered 4, after V lost 1 base and J lost 5 bases.